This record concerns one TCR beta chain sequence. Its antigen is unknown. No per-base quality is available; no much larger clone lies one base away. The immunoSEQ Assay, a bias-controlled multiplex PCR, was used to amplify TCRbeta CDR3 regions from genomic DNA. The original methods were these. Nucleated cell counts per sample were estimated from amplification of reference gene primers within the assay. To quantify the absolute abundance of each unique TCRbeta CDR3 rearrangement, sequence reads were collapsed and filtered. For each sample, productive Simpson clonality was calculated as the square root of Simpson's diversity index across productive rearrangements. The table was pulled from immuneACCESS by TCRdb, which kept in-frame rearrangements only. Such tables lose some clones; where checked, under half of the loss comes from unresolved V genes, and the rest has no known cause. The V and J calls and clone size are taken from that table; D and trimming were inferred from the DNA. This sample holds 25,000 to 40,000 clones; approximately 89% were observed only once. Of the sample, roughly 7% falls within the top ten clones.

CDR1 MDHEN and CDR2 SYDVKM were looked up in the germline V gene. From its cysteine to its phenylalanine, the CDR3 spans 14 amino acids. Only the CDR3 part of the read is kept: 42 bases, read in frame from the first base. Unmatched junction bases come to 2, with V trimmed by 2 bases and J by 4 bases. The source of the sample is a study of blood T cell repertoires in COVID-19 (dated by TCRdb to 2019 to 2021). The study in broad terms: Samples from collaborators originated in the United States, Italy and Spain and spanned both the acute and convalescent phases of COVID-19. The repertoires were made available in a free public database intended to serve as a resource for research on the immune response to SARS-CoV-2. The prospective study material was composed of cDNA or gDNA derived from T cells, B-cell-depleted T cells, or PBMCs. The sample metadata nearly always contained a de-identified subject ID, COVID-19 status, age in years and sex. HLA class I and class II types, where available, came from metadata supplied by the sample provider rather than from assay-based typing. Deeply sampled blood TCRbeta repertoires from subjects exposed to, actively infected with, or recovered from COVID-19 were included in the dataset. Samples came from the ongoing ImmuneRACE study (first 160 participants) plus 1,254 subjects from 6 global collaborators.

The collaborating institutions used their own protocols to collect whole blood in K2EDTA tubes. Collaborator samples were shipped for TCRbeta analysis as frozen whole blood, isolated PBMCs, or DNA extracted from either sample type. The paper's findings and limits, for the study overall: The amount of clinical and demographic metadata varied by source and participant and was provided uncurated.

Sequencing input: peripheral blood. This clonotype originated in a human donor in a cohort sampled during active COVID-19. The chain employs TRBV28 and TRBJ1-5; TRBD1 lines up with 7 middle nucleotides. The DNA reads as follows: TGTGCCAGCAGTTTAAGGACAGGAAATCAGCCCCAGCATTTT. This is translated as CASSLRTGNQPQHF.